This T cell receptor (beta chain) was retrieved from a study of shared clonotypes between healthy human individuals. Positive CCR7 selection of CD45RO-negative cells yielded the naive CD8 cells, and terminally differentiated effector memory CD45RA+ cells were excluded. As to this clone: Other DNA sequences in the same sample also yield this CDR3.

This table comes from immunoSEQ multiplex PCR, and its TCRdb copy is limited to in-frame clones, with some not included. Of some 2 million clones listed, less than 95% were seen once; the top ten hold roughly 1%. The germline gives CDR1 ENHRY, CDR2 SYGVKD. This CDR3 region has 14 residues. V lost 2 bases to trimming and J lost 1 base, with 5 bases between them. The material sequenced was naive CD8+ T cells sorted from blood. This chain connects TRBV10-3 to TRBJ2-2; D remains ambiguous. The receptor was isolated from a man younger than 35 in good health. In nucleotides, the CDR3 is TGTGCCATCAGTGAGCCAGGGAACACCGGGGAGCTGTTTTTT. The encoded protein is CAISEPGNTGELFF.